The next 15 T cell receptor beta chains were all read from a single sample in a study of blood T cell repertoires in COVID-19. Only in-frame clones appear in the TCRdb table, and some are missing; sequencing was by immunoSEQ multiplex PCR. The sample carries 250,000 to 350,000 clones, 86% recorded once. The sample consisted of peripheral blood. The receptor set was obtained from a woman in her 70s with COVID-19, enrolled during active disease.

The rearrangement joins TRBV11-2 to TRBJ1-1; a possible D gene is TRBD1 (6 bases). CDR3 length equals 14 residues. Per the germline V gene, CDR1 is SGHAT and CDR2 is FQNNGV. V was pared by 1 base and J by 2 bases, with 8 bases between. CDR3 sequence reads: CASSLAGDNTEAFF. The DNA of the CDR3 is TGTGCCAGCAGCTTAGCAGGGGATAACACTGAAGCTTTCTTT. Full variable domain (rest looked up from reference TRBV11-2 and TRBJ1-1): EAGVAQSPRYKIIEKRQSVAFWCNPISGHATLYWYQQILGQGPKLLIQFQNNGVVDDSQLPKDRFSAERLKGVDSTLKIQPAKLEDSAVYLCASSLAGDNTEAFFGQGTRLTVV.

This clone appeared many times. The chain couples TRBV20-1 to TRBJ2-5; 8 bases match TRBD2. The CDR3 covers 14 residues. CDR1 and CDR2 (germline): DFQATT, SNEGSKA (reference sequence). After removal of 3 bases from V and 5 bases from J, the junction contained 8 bases not matched to a gene. The CDR3 DNA reads TGCAGTGCTAGTGCTGCGGGGGGCCGGGAGACCCAGTACTTC. Translated, it gives CSASAAGGRETQYF.

This sequence joins TRBV27 and TRBJ1-2; D gene uncertain. Trimming removed 5 bases from V and 8 bases from J, with 18 bases in between. This CDR3 comprises 14 residues. CDR1 is MNHEY and CDR2 is SMNVEV in the germline V gene (reference sequence). CDR3 DNA sequence: TGTGCCAGCAGTCCACAGAAACCCTCTGAAGGCTACACCTTC. Amino acid sequence: CASSPQKPSEGYTF.

Notes on this clone: Being one base from a much bigger clone, this may be a read error. The chain is built from TRBV2 and TRBJ2-7; D gene unclear. Trimming took 5 bases from V and 2 from J, leaving 4 bases between them. Germline V CDR1 and CDR2: SNHLY, FYNNEI. The CDR3 totals 11 residues. CDR3: CASSLTYEQYF. CDR3 sequence (DNA): TGTGCCAGCAGTCTTACCTACGAGCAGTACTTC.

This clone came up a few times. The V gene is TRBV20-1, the J gene TRBJ2-1; 16 bases map to TRBD2. V shed 3 bases and J 9 bases; nucleotides not matched to a gene: 5. CDR3 length: 15 residues. Germline V CDR1 and CDR2: DFQATT, SNEGSKA (reference sequence). The DNA of the CDR3 is TGCAGTGCTAGTTCCGGGACTAGCGGGGGGGCTGAGCAGTTCTTC. Amino acid sequence: CSASSGTSGGAEQFF.

A single count supports this clone. The chain employs TRBV10-3 and TRBJ1-4; D gene ambiguous. The CDR3 has 18 residues. Germline V lookup: CDR1 ENHRY, CDR2 SYGVKD. V lost 0 bases and J 7 bases, leaving 21 bases between the germline ends. CDR3 sequence reads: CAISESGKWEAYGEKLFF. The CDR3 DNA is TGTGCCATCAGTGAGTCGGGTAAATGGGAGGCGTACGGTGAAAAACTGTTTTTT.

In its sample, this clone was seen once. The gene calls are TRBV4-1 and TRBJ1-1; no reliable D call. The germline V and J ends were trimmed by 1 base and 4 bases, with 13 bases remaining between them. Germline CDR1 and CDR2: MGHRA and YSYEKL. The CDR3 runs to 15 residues. CDR3 sequence (DNA): TGCGCCAGCAGCCAAGGATATGGGAGCAGCACTGAAGCTTTCTTT. It specifies CASSQGYGSSTEAFF.

Only a few counts were recorded for this clone. A read error may produce the germline difference seen at one junction end. The chain joins TRBV6-1 to TRBJ2-3, with 9 bases fitting TRBD2. There are 14 residues in the CDR3. Per the germline V gene, CDR1 is MNHNS and CDR2 is SASEGT. In nucleotides, the CDR3 is TGTGCCAGCAGTGAGGGGACTAGCAGAGATACGCAGTATTTT. Translation gives CASSEGTSRDTQYF.

The chain uses TRBV3-1 (or the pseudogene TRBV3-2) and TRBJ2-5; 9 bases are shared with TRBD2. Germline assignment: CDR1 LGHDT and CDR2 YNNKEL (reference sequence). V lost 0 bases, J lost 5 bases, and 7 bases stayed unmatched. CDR3 length equals 16 residues. CDR3 in amino acids: CASSQDNAGGDETQYF. CDR3 sequence (DNA): TGTGCCAGCAGCCAAGATAACGCGGGGGGGGATGAGACCCAGTACTTC.

The chain combines TRBV6-1 with TRBJ1-1; no clear D gene. The CDR3 covers 13 residues. The germline gives CDR1 MNHNS, CDR2 SASEGT. Trimming removed 3 bases at V and 4 bases at J, with 9 bases between. The CDR3 reads CASSEFQRTEAFF. The CDR3 DNA reads as TGTGCCAGCAGTGAGTTCCAGCGCACTGAAGCTTTCTTT.

The chain uses TRBV28 and TRBJ1-2; TRBD1 aligns across 7 bases. The germline V gene encodes CDR1 MDHEN and CDR2 SYDVKM. The trim removed 6 bases at V and 4 bases at J, leaving 8 bases unmatched. This CDR3 region has 14 residues. CDR3 residues: CASRASGQTYGYTF. The DNA for the CDR3 is TGTGCCAGCAGGGCTTCGGGACAGACCTATGGCTACACCTTC.

The chain uses TRBV5-1 and TRBJ2-1; D may be TRBD1 (6 bases). Per germline, CDR1 SGHRS and CDR2 YFSETQ. V was shortened by 1 base and J by 10 bases, with 9 bases between the two germline ends. The CDR3 spans 12 residues. Here the CDR3 DNA reads TGCGCCAGCAGCTTGCCGCAGGGGGAGCAGTTCTTC. Amino acid sequence: CASSLPQGEQFF.

The gene calls are TRBV7-2 and TRBJ1-6; D might be TRBD1 (6 bases). Trimming took off 0 bases at V and 6 bases at J, with 12 bases between the two ends. CDR3 length: 16 amino acids. From germline, CDR1 is SGHTA and CDR2 FQGNSA. Here the CDR3 reads CASSLAAGALNSPLHF. DNA for the CDR3: TGTGCCAGCAGCTTAGCGGCGGGGGCCCTTAATTCACCCCTCCACTTT. Combining the CDR3 with reference TRBV7-2 and TRBJ1-6 gives the whole variable domain GAGVSQSPSNKVTEKGKDVELRCDPISGHTALYWYRQSLGQGLEFLIYFQGNSAPDKSGLPSDRFSAERTGGSVSTLTIQRTQQEDSAVYLCASSLAAGALNSPLHFGNGTRLTVT.

The V and J genes are TRBV5-6 and TRBJ2-1, with TRBD1 identical over 10 bases. The V and J ends lost 0 bases and 7 bases, in that order; junction bases with no gene match: 4. This CDR3 spans 15 amino acids. CDR1 is SGHDT, CDR2 YYEEEE, per germline. CDR3 residues: CASSLGTGGFNEQFF. CDR3 DNA: TGTGCCAGCAGCTTGGGGACAGGGGGGTTTAATGAGCAGTTCTTC.

A single count supports this clone. The sample holds other DNA sequences that translate to the same CDR3. V usage is TRBV9 and J usage is TRBJ2-1, with a tentative D call TRBD1 (6 bases). Germline V CDR1 and CDR2: SGDLS, YYNGEE. This CDR3 has 14 amino acids. V was cut by 4 bases and J by 3 bases, with 11 bases left in between. This CDR3 reads CASSSGTSYNEQFF. As DNA, the CDR3 is TGTGCCAGCAGCTCCGGGACAAGCTACAATGAGCAGTTCTTC.